This TCR beta chain derives from a study of blood T cells in healthy people across ages. V gave up 5 bases and J gave up 2 bases, with 17 bases separating them. Per germline, CDR1 DFQATT and CDR2 SNEGSKA (reference sequence). CDR3 length equals 15 residues. A second PCR of 7 to 11 cycles used a sample-barcoded 5' primer and a J-beta primer mix. TCRdb ran MiXCR on the 5' RACE reads and lists one entry per CDR3 protein. The repertoire holds roughly 560,000 distinct CDR3 sequences, with about 25% as singletons. Overall study results and limits: Naive CD4+ cell counts and diversity both ran higher in long-lived than in aged donors. TCR beta diversity per million T cells fell roughly linearly with age.

With respect to this clonotype: Its specificity is unknown.

These records were also assigned to another study, of T cells of mothers and their children. Per that study: Per child, around 3 million TCR beta CDR3 reads were obtained, against over 9 million per mother.

The V call is TRBV20-1, the J call TRBJ2-3; D might be TRBD1 or TRBD2, each matching 5 bases. The sequence derives from a boy younger than 18 in good health. Sequenced sample: blood. The DNA for the CDR3 is TGCAGTGCTGCCGACAGACTATCGATCACAGATACGCAGTATTTT. Protein product: CSAADRLSITDTQYF.